The next 11 T cell receptor beta chains were all read from a single sample in a study of T-cell reconstitution after alpha-beta-depleted transplantation in children. During its preparation, the TCRbeta library received unique molecular identifiers. Using its own MiXCR run on the PCR reads, TCRdb lists one record per CDR3 protein. In the table there are hundreds of thousands of distinct CDR3 sequences, roughly 13% of which are singletons. Sample: PBMCs, taken before TCRalphabeta/CD19-depleted stem cell transplant. Source of these receptors: a girl aged 2 to 9 with congenital amegakaryocytic thrombocytopenia, due to receive a stem cell transplant.

The chain has TRBV27 and TRBJ1-5, with 7 bases aligning to TRBD1. V shed 6 bases, J shed 1 base, and the junction held 6 bases outside the gene matches. CDR1 is MNHEY and CDR2 is SMNVEV in the germline V gene (reference sequence). This CDR3 comprises 15 residues. The CDR3 nucleotides read TGTGCCAGCAGGAAGGGACAGCGGAGCAATCAGCCCCAGCATTTT. Protein: CASRKGQRSNQPQHF.

CDR3 residues: CASSQVLRRDYGYTF. The DNA of the CDR3 is TGCGCCAGCAGCCAAGTACTCAGGAGGGACTATGGCTACACCTTC. The rearrangement links TRBV4-1 to TRBJ1-2; D is unclear. Germline CDR1 reads MGHRA; CDR2 reads YSYEKL. The CDR3 is 15 residues long. The V end was cut by 1 base, the J end by 3 bases, with 12 bases between.

This chain joins TRBV5-1 and TRBJ2-1; D gene ambiguous. The CDR3 has 13 amino acids. The V gene's germline CDR1 is SGHRS and CDR2 YFSETQ. The ends were cut back, 4 bases at V and 3 bases at J, with 8 bases in the middle. The CDR3 sequence: CASSESNYNEQFF. CDR3 nucleotide sequence: TGCGCCAGCAGCGAATCGAACTACAATGAGCAGTTCTTC.

This clonotype was seen ten or more times. The V gene is TRBV6-5, the J gene TRBJ2-7; no reliable D call. V lost 0 bases, J lost 0 bases, and 9 bases lay in between. This CDR3 has 15 residues. Germline V gene sequence: CDR1 MNHEY, CDR2 SVGAGI. The CDR3 here is CASSYSTGFSYEQYF. Written as DNA, the CDR3 is TGTGCCAGCAGTTACTCGACTGGTTTCTCCTACGAGCAGTACTTC.

This clonotype was detected only a few times. Its ends do not fully match the called genes, so a read error is possible. V gene TRBV7-9 combines with J gene TRBJ2-7, with a weak D call TRBD1 (5 bases). CDR3 length: 15 residues. Germline V gives CDR1 SEHNR, CDR2 FQNEAQ (reference sequence). The CDR3, as DNA: TGTGCCAGCAGTTTAGCTGCAGGGAAACGTTACGAGCAGTACTTC. This gives the protein CASSLAAGKRYEQYF. Together with reference TRBV7-9 and TRBJ2-7, the CDR3 gives the full variable domain: DTGVSQNPRHKITKRGQNVTFRCDPISEHNRLYWYRQTLGQGPEFLTYFQNEAQLEKSRLLSDRFSAERPKGSFSTLEIQRTEQGDSAMYLCASSLAAGKRYEQYFGPGTRLTVT.

This clonotype was detected ten times or more. The rearrangement joins TRBV20-1 to TRBJ2-1; tentatively, D is TRBD1 (5 bases). Deletions cut 4 bases from V and 0 bases from J, with 7 bases between. The CDR3 loop spans 13 amino acids. Germline V gene data show CDR1 as DFQATT and CDR2 as SNEGSKA (reference sequence). CDR3 in DNA: TGCAGTGCTATAGACAGCTCCTACAATGAGCAGTTCTTC. Protein product: CSAIDSSYNEQFF.

The chain joins TRBV5-6 to TRBJ2-3; D not certain. The CDR3 is made up of 14 amino acids. The germline CDR1 and CDR2 sequences are SGHDT and YYEEEE. The V end was cut by 7 bases, the J end by 9 bases, with 21 bases between. Here the CDR3 DNA reads TGTGCCAGCCTCGCTCTACAACGCTCGCGAACGCAGTATTTT. This translates into CASLALQRSRTQYF.

This sequence joins TRBV11-1 and TRBJ2-1, with D uncertain. Trimming stripped 1 base from V and 1 base from J, with 20 bases between. Germline V gives CDR1 SGHAT, CDR2 FQDESV (reference sequence). The length of the CDR3 is 19 residues. CDR3 DNA sequence: TGTGCCAGCAGCTTAGAAGACCTCTCCCTGCGCGTTTCCTACAATGAGCAGTTCTTC. Its translation: CASSLEDLSLRVSYNEQFF.

This rearrangement joins TRBV18 to TRBJ2-1, with 8 positions matching TRBD2. V was pared by 6 bases and J by 3 bases, with 16 bases of the junction left unmatched. The CDR3 is made up of 18 amino acids. Germline-derived CDR1 and CDR2 are KGHSH and LQKENI. DNA of the CDR3: TGTGCCAGCTCGGGGGGCAGCGGGAGTGTTCGGGACTACAATGAGCAGTTCTTC. As protein: CASSGGSGSVRDYNEQFF.

The V call is TRBV7-9, the J call TRBJ2-2, with D possibly being TRBD2 (5 bases). The V end was cut by 0 bases, the J end by 4 bases, with 9 bases between. The CDR3 extends over 15 amino acids. Germline loops: CDR1 SEHNR, CDR2 FQNEAQ (reference sequence). The CDR3 DNA sequence: TGTGCCAGCAGCTTAGCACTAGTGAGCACCGGGGAGCTGTTTTTT. The encoded protein is CASSLALVSTGELFF.

This clonotype was counted a few times. This sequence joins TRBV16 and TRBJ1-1; no firm D call. CDR3 length: 12 amino acids. Looked up from germline, CDR1 is KGHSY and CDR2 is FQNENV. V dropped 2 bases and J dropped 9 bases, with 10 bases sitting between them. CDR3 loop: CASSQEDFKAFF. CDR3 sequence (DNA): TGTGCCAGCAGCCAAGAGGACTTTAAAGCTTTCTTT.